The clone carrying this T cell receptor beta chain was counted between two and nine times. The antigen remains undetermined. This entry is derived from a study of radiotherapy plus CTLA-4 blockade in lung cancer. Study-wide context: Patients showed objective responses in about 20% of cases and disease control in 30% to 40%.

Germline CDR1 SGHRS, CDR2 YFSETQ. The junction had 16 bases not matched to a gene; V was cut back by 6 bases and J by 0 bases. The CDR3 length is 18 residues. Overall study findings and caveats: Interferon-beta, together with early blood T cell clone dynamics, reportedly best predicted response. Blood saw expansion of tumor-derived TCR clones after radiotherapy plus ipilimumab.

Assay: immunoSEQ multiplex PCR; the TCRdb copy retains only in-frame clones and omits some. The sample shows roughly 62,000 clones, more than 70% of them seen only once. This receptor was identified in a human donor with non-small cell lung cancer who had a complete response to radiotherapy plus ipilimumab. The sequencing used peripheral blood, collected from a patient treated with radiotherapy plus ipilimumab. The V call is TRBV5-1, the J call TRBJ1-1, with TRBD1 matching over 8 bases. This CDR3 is CASTTDRAEGYLNTEAFF. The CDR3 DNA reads TGCGCCAGCACCACGGACAGGGCCGAAGGTTATCTGAACACTGAAGCTTTCTTT.